This TCR beta chain was documented in a study of patients and donors after allogeneic stem cell transplantation. This clonotype has more than one count but fewer than ten. One entry per CDR3 protein, called by TCRdb with MiXCR from the RT-PCR reads. The sample has approximately 410,000 distinct CDR3 sequences; 15% to 20% are singletons. CDR1 SEHNR and CDR2 FQNEAQ come from the germline V gene (reference sequence). Trimming stripped 1 base from V and 7 bases from J, with 7 bases between. This CDR3 has 12 amino acids. Sequenced material: blood, either unsorted or a sorted T cell fraction (not recorded which). The origin of this receptor is a human donor who was either an allogeneic HSCT recipient or a stem cell or donor lymphocyte infusion donor (not recorded which). It is not recorded whose cells these are; they may come from a transplant donor. The V gene is TRBV7-9, the J gene TRBJ1-1; no clear D. CDR3: CASSLEAGEAFF. The DNA for the CDR3 is TGTGCCAGCAGCTTAGAGGCGGGTGAAGCTTTCTTT.